This T cell receptor (beta chain) was recorded in a study of Ad26.COV2.S vaccination and SARS-CoV-2 variants. The overall study: In the study, Ad26.COV2.S was injected intramuscularly once, or twice 56 days apart.

Treatment noted: around 19 received Ad26.COV2.S at low or high dose, single or two shots; a few received placebo; per-sample allocation not given. It was on day 63 after the first vaccine or placebo injection that samples were taken. Repertoires were generated with immunoSEQ multiplex PCR, while TCRdb's copy carries only in-frame clones and drops some. The table has some 300,000 clones, 70% to 90% seen once. Worth noting for this clone: Its cognate antigen is unknown.

General study points: Vaccine and placebo recipients had comparable breadth of non-spike TCRs. Vaccine recipients showed a spike-specific TCR breadth that was higher than in placebo recipients.

Trimming shortened V by 6 bases and J by 7 bases, and 16 bases separated the two germline ends. This CDR3 region has 15 residues. Germline V CDR1 and CDR2: MNHEY, SVGAGI. Specimen: peripheral blood, collected in a trial of Ad26.COV2.S vaccine versus placebo. This sequence was found in a person between 18 and 60 years old who received the Ad26.COV2.S COVID-19 vaccine or a placebo. This sequence joins TRBV6-5 and TRBJ1-6; no clear D. The CDR3 sequence is CASSTLTARNSPLHF. In DNA form, the CDR3 reads TGTGCCAGCAGCACTCTTACGGCTAGGAATTCACCCCTCCACTTT.